These 15 T cell receptor beta chains came from one sample sequenced in a study of siplizumab effects on memory and regulatory T cells. Some clones are missing from TCRdb's copy, which holds only in-frame ones; the method was immunoSEQ multiplex PCR. The sample comprises around 110,000 clones, roughly 94% of which are singletons, and around 1.7% rests with the top ten. The sample comprised non-Treg CD4+ T cells sorted from blood. The receptor set was obtained from a human donor in good health.

The chain carries TRBV5-1 and TRBJ1-4, with 9 positions matching TRBD1. Trimming at V came to 3 bases and at J to 6 bases, leaving 3 bases not matched to a gene. CDR1 and CDR2 (germline): SGHRS, YFSETQ. The length of the CDR3 is 14 residues. The CDR3 is CASSWTGVDEKLFF. DNA for the CDR3: TGCGCCAGCAGCTGGACAGGGGTGGATGAAAAACTGTTTTTT.

This clone was seen once. The CDR3 DNA sequence: TGTGCCAGCAGCAGAGGCACGTACCGGAAAGATTGCACAGATACGCAGTATTTT. Translated: CASSRGTYRKDCTDTQYF. V usage is TRBV21-1 and J usage is TRBJ2-3; the table assigns TRBD2, which was not confirmed against the DNA. TRBV21-1 corresponds to a pseudogene. The CDR3 has 18 amino acids.

The chain carries TRBV9 and TRBJ2-2; D is possibly TRBD2 (5 bases). The CDR3 runs 16 residues. Trimming cost V 4 bases and J 8 bases, with 21 bases left between them. Germline V CDR1 and CDR2: SGDLS, YYNGEE. As DNA, the CDR3 is TGTGCCAGCAGCCCAGAGACTCCGACCAGAGGGGGGGAGCTGTTTTTT. Protein product: CASSPETPTRGGELFF.

J is TRBJ2-5 and V is TRBV15, with D uncertain. V was shortened by 6 bases and J by 4 bases, with 12 bases between the two germline ends. Germline assignment: CDR1 LNHNV and CDR2 YYDKDF (reference sequence). The CDR3 loop spans 13 amino acids. The CDR3 here is CATRVGDRETQYF. The CDR3 bases are TGTGCCACCAGAGTCGGAGACCGAGAGACCCAGTACTTC.

V gene TRBV11-2 combines with J gene TRBJ1-4, with no clear D. The V and J ends lost 4 bases and 8 bases respectively, with 11 bases between them. Germline V lookup: CDR1 SGHAT, CDR2 FQNNGV. CDR3 size: 13 residues. Here the CDR3 reads CASSSPGGEKLFF. CDR3 sequence (DNA): TGTGCCAGCAGCTCCCCAGGAGGGGAAAAACTGTTTTTT.

The DNA of the CDR3 is TGTGCCAGCAGCTCCGGGACAGGGAGCTACACCTTC. Translation gives CASSSGTGSYTF. V usage is TRBV5-4 and J usage is TRBJ1-2, with TRBD1 matching over 9 bases. The CDR3 sequence is 12 residues long. Germline CDR1 SGHNT, CDR2 YYREEE (reference sequence). The J segment lost 9 bases and the V segment lost 3 bases, leaving 3 bases of the junction unmatched.

The rearrangement links TRBV5-4 to TRBJ1-1; 8 bases map to TRBD1. The junction had 4 bases not matched to a gene; V was cut back by 0 bases and J by 3 bases. The CDR3 is 15 amino acids. CDR1 is SGHNT, CDR2 YYREEE, per germline (reference sequence). CDR3 protein: CASSLEGQAYTEAFF. DNA of the CDR3: TGTGCCAGCAGCTTGGAGGGACAGGCGTACACTGAAGCTTTCTTT.

The J gene is TRBJ1-2, the V gene TRBV7-9, with no clear D. Deletions cut 5 bases from V and 8 bases from J, with 12 bases between. This CDR3 is 12 amino acids long. Germline V gene lookup returns CDR1 SEHNR and CDR2 FQNEAQ (reference sequence). The CDR3 reads CASSREVRGYTF. The CDR3 coding sequence is TGTGCCAGCAGCCGAGAGGTCAGAGGCTACACCTTC. Full variable domain (outside the CDR3, taken from reference TRBV7-9 and TRBJ1-2): DTGVSQNPRHKITKRGQNVTFRCDPISEHNRLYWYRQTLGQGPEFLTYFQNEAQLEKSRLLSDRFSAERPKGSFSTLEIQRTEQGDSAMYLCASSREVRGYTFGSGTRLTVV.

This chain uses TRBV11-2 with TRBJ2-7; TRBD2 matches at 8 bases. The junction had 8 bases not matched to a gene; V was cut back by 4 bases and J by 0 bases. In germline, CDR1 is SGHAT, CDR2 FQNNGV. The CDR3 sequence is 16 residues long. In nucleotides, the CDR3 is TGTGCCAGCAGCTCAATAGCGGGGTTTAGCTCCTACGAGCAGTACTTC. This gives the protein CASSSIAGFSSYEQYF. Combining the CDR3 with reference TRBV11-2 and TRBJ2-7 gives the whole variable domain EAGVAQSPRYKIIEKRQSVAFWCNPISGHATLYWYQQILGQGPKLLIQFQNNGVVDDSQLPKDRFSAERLKGVDSTLKIQPAKLEDSAVYLCASSSIAGFSSYEQYFGPGTRLTVT.

The chain uses TRBV19 and TRBJ2-3, with 8 nucleotides matching TRBD1. CDR1 LNHDA and CDR2 SQIVND come from the germline V gene (reference sequence). The CDR3 sequence is 13 residues long. V lost 8 bases, J lost 4 bases, and 5 bases stayed unmatched. In DNA, the CDR3 is TGTGCCAGTTCCACGACAGGGGCAGATACGCAGTATTTT. This translates into CASSTTGADTQYF.

This chain connects TRBV11-2 to TRBJ1-1; D is unresolved. The germline V and J ends were trimmed by 3 bases and 0 bases, with 5 bases remaining between them. The CDR3 extends over 13 amino acids. Germline V gene lookup returns CDR1 SGHAT and CDR2 FQNNGV. The CDR3 nucleotides are TGTGCCAGCAGCTTGGAGATGAACACTGAAGCTTTCTTT. It yields the protein CASSLEMNTEAFF. The entire variable domain, with the rest obtained from reference TRBV11-2 and TRBJ1-1, is as follows: EAGVAQSPRYKIIEKRQSVAFWCNPISGHATLYWYQQILGQGPKLLIQFQNNGVVDDSQLPKDRFSAERLKGVDSTLKIQPAKLEDSAVYLCASSLEMNTEAFFGQGTRLTVV.

The CDR3 nucleotides are TGTGCCAGCAGCTTAGATCTTCTGGACACCATATATTTT. Its translation: CASSLDLLDTIYF. The V and J genes are TRBV11-2 and TRBJ1-3, with no clear D. V shed 0 bases and J shed 8 bases, with 8 bases lying between them. Per germline, CDR1 SGHAT and CDR2 FQNNGV. The CDR3 length is 13 residues.

This clone was counted only a few times. The chain links TRBV7-9 to TRBJ1-5, with TRBD1 identical over 9 bases. CDR1 and CDR2 from the germline V gene are SEHNR and FQNEAQ (reference sequence). J was trimmed by 2 bases and V by 5 bases; bases with no gene match: 4. The CDR3 loop spans 15 amino acids. This CDR3 is CASSPGDRGNQPQHF. DNA for the CDR3: TGTGCCAGCAGCCCAGGGGACAGGGGCAATCAGCCCCAGCATTTT.

CDR3 bases: TGTGCCAGCAGCTCGTTAAGGGATGCGGAGACCCAGTACTTC. Residues: CASSSLRDAETQYF. The chain links TRBV11-2 to TRBJ2-5; no reliable D call. Germline V gene lookup returns CDR1 SGHAT and CDR2 FQNNGV. V lost 4 bases to trimming and J lost 5 bases, with 14 bases between them. The CDR3 runs 14 residues. Complete variable domain (other parts from reference TRBV11-2 and TRBJ2-5): EAGVAQSPRYKIIEKRQSVAFWCNPISGHATLYWYQQILGQGPKLLIQFQNNGVVDDSQLPKDRFSAERLKGVDSTLKIQPAKLEDSAVYLCASSSLRDAETQYFGPGTRLLVL.

The chain uses TRBV5-4 and TRBJ2-4; D ambiguous. The CDR3 loop spans 13 amino acids. From germline, CDR1 is SGHNT and CDR2 YYREEE (reference sequence). With 4 bases removed from V and 8 bases from J, the gap between germline ends came to 13 bases. In DNA, the CDR3 is TGTGCCAGCAGCCAAAAGCACTCGGACATTCAGTACTTC. This encodes CASSQKHSDIQYF.